A selection of T cell receptor beta chains follows, all from one sample in a study of identical twins. MiXCR, applied by TCRdb to the 5' RACE reads, yields one record per CDR3 protein. The sample lists under 1 million distinct CDR3 sequences, 9% to 15% occurring once. These data were likewise used in another study, on yellow fever vaccine responses in identical twins.

Sequenced sample: PBMCs. Receptor source: a woman under 30 in good health. The conserved cysteine and the conserved F or W are not part of the CDR3 here.

>TRBV28|TRBJ1-2
ASSLRRQLTGDYGYT
>TRBV2|TRBJ2-5
ASSEGLAGGMYQETQY
>TRBV12-3/TRBV12-4|TRBJ2-2
ASSLRFRGANTGELF
>TRBV6-2/TRBV6-3|TRBJ2-5
ASRDYPPETQY
>TRBV29-1|TRBJ2-1
SVEGVRQLVNEQF
>TRBV3-1|TRBJ2-2
ASSQGELTGELF
>TRBV6-2/TRBV6-3|TRBJ2-7
ASGTSGRASPYEQY
>TRBV7-9|TRBJ2-5
ASSLAGIGGAQTQY
>TRBV14|TRBJ2-1
ASSQIRAGADNEQF
>TRBV14|TRBJ2-1
ASSLVAGIYNEQF
>TRBV6-2/TRBV6-3|TRBJ2-7
ASSGTSYEQY
>TRBV19|TRBJ1-5
ASSRKGQSNQPQH
>TRBV19|TRBJ2-1
ASSPRPGRTTESEQF
>TRBV7-8|TRBJ2-4
ASSLHERALRLAKNIQY
>TRBV29-1|TRBJ1-2
SVGPGQGVYGYT
>TRBV20-1|TRBJ2-1
SALVLAGIFEQF
>TRBV12-3/TRBV12-4|TRBJ2-3
ASSLVQGTQY
>TRBV12-3/TRBV12-4|TRBJ2-1
ASSFQAGGNEQF
>TRBV12-3/TRBV12-4|TRBJ2-2
ASSLGGAGTGELF
>TRBV5-1|TRBJ2-7
ASSPLRRDLYEQY
>TRBV29-1|TRBJ2-3
SVVGGLTDTQY
>TRBV24-1|TRBJ2-2
ATSPTSGGLLSTGELF
>TRBV10-3|TRBJ2-1
AITSMDRGQNEQF
>TRBV28|TRBJ2-3
ASRARDRVSPDTQY
>TRBV20-1|TRBJ2-1
SALDWHNEQF
>TRBV7-9|TRBJ1-1
ASSSQGGGLASPNTEAF
>TRBV6-1|TRBJ1-1
ASTDTGGLNTEAF